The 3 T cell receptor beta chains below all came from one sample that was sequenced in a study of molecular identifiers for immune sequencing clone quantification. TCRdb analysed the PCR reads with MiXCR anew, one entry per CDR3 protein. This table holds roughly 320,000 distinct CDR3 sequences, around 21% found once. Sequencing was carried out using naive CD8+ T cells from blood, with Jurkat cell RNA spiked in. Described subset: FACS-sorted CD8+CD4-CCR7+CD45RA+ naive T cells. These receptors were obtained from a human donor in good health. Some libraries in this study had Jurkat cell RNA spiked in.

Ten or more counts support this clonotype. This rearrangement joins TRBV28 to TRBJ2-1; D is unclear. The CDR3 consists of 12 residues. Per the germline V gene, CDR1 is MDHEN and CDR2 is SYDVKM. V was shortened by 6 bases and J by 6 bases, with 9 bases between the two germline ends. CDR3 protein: CASSPFSNEQFF. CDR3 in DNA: TGTGCCAGCAGCCCCTTTTCCAATGAGCAGTTCTTC. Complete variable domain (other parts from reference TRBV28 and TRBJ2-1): DVKVTQSSRYLVKRTGEKVFLECVQDMDHENMFWYRQDPGLGLRLIYFSYDVKMKEKGDIPEGYSVSREKKERFSLILESASTNQTSMYLCASSPFSNEQFFGPGTRLTVL.

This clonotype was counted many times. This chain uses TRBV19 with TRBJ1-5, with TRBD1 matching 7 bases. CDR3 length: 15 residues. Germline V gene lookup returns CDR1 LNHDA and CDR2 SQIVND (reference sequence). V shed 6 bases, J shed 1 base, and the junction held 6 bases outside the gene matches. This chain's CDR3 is CASRPDRVSNQPQHF. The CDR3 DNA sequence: TGTGCCAGTAGACCCGACAGGGTAAGCAATCAGCCCCAGCATTTT.

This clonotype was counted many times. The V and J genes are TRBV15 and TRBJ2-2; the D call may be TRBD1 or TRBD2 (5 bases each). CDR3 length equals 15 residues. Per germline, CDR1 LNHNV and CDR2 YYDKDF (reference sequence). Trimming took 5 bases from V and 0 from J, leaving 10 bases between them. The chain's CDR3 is CATSDGTANTGELFF. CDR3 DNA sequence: TGTGCCACCAGCGACGGGACGGCGAACACCGGGGAGCTGTTTTTT. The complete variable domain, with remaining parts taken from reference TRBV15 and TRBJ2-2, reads DAMVIQNPRYQVTQFGKPVTLSCSQTLNHNVMYWYQQKSSQAPKLLFHYYDKDFNNEADTPDNFQSRRPNTSFCFLDIRSPGLGDTAMYLCATSDGTANTGELFFGEGSRLTVL.